This TCR beta chain is drawn from a study of graft-versus-host responses after intestinal transplantation. Trimming cost V 2 bases and J 3 bases, with 8 bases left between them. Germline CDR1 reads SGDLS; CDR2 reads YYNGEE. This CDR3 region has 14 residues. TCRdb's table, derived via immunoSEQ multiplex PCR, lists solely in-frame clones and lacks some. This sample yields 60,000 to 75,000 clones, of which 89% are seen a single time; about 1.7% belongs to the top ten. Intraepithelial and lamina propria lymphocytes were released after the graft tissue was processed. Here the sequenced sample was ileum tissue, taken 357 days after transplant. The rearrangement links TRBV9 to TRBJ1-4; perhaps TRBD1 as D (5 bases). The clonotype originates from a human patient who received an intestinal transplant, so some T cells may come from the graft donor. This CDR3 reads CASSVGTSNEKLFF. In DNA, the CDR3 is TGTGCCAGCAGCGTCGGGACTTCTAATGAAAAACTGTTTTTT.